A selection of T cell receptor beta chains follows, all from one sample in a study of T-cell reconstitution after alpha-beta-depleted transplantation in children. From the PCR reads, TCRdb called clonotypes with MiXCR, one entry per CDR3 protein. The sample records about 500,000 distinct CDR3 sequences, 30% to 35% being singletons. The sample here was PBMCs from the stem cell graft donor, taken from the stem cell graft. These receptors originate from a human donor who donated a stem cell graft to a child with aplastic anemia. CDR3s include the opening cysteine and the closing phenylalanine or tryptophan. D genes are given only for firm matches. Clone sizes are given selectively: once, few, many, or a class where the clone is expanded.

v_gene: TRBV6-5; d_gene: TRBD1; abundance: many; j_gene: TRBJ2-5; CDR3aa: CASSYSSRDRYKETQYF; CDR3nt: TGTGCCAGCAGTTACTCGAGCAGGGACAGGTATAAAGAGACCCAGTACTTC
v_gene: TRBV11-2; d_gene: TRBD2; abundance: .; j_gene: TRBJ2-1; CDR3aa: CASSLVGASGRANEQFF; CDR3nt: TGTGCCAGCAGCTTAGTTGGAGCTAGCGGGAGGGCGAATGAGCAGTTCTTC
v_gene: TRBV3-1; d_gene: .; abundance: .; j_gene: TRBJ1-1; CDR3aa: CASSTRRVTEAFF; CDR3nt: TGTGCCAGCAGCACGAGACGGGTCACTGAAGCTTTCTTT
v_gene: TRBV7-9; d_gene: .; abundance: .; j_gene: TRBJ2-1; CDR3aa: CASSSPERPYNEQFF; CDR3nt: TGTGCCAGCAGCTCGCCCGAACGGCCCTACAATGAGCAGTTCTTC
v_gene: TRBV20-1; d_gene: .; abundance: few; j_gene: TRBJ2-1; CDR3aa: CSAWDTRPGNEQFF; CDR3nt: TGCAGTGCGTGGGACACCCGTCCCGGCAATGAGCAGTTCTTC
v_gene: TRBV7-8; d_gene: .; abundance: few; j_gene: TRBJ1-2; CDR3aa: CASSFLEAVYGYTF; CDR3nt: TGTGCCAGCAGCTTCCTAGAGGCAGTCTATGGCTACACCTTC
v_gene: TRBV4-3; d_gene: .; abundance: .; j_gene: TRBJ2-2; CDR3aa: CASSLYGQAGELFF; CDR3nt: TGCGCCAGCAGCCTATACGGACAAGCGGGGGAGCTGTTTTTT
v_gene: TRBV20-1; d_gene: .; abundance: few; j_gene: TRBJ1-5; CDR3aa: CSASLRNQPQHF; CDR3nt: TGCAGTGCTAGCTTGCGGAATCAGCCCCAGCATTTT
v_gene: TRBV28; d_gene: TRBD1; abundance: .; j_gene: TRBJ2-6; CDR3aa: CASKTGGTGANVLTF; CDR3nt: TGTGCCAGCAAGACAGGGGGCACTGGGGCCAACGTCCTGACTTTC
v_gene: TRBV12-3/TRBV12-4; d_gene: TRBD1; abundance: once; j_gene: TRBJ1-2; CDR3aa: CASRSPTGAHGYTF; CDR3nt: TGTGCCAGCAGATCCCCGACAGGGGCTCATGGCTACACCTTC
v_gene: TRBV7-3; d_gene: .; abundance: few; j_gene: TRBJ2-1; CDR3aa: CASSPIGGGVNNEQFF; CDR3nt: TGTGCCAGCAGCCCCATCGGGGGCGGGGTTAACAATGAGCAGTTCTTC
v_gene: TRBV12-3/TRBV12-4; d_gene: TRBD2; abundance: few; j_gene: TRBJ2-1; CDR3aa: CASSFLAGGPNERFF; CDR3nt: TGTGCCAGCAGTTTTCTCGCGGGAGGGCCAAATGAGCGGTTCTTC
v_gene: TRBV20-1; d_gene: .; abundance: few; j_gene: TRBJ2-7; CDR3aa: CSASTAGAYSEQYF; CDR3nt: TGCAGTGCATCGACCGCAGGGGCGTACAGCGAGCAGTACTTC
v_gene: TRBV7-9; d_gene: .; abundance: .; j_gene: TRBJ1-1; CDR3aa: CASSPRGGVPGSEAFF; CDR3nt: TGTGCCAGCAGCCCCCGGGGCGGAGTACCCGGGTCTGAAGCTTTCTTT
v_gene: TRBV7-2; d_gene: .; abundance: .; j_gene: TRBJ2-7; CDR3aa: CASSSSDRSFDEQYF; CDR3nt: TGTGCCAGCAGCTCGTCGGACCGATCCTTTGACGAGCAGTACTTC
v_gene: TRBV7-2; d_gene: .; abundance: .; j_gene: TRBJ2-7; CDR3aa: CASSPLRVGAQYF; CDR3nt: TGTGCCAGCAGCCCGCTCCGAGTGGGGGCACAGTACTTC
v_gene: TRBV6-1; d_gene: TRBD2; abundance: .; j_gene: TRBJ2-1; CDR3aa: CASSGPIAGGIYNEQFF; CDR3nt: TGTGCCAGCAGTGGACCTATAGCGGGAGGGATTTACAATGAGCAGTTCTTC
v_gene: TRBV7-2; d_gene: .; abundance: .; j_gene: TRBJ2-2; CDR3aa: CASSLGVSATGELFF; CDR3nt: TGTGCCAGCAGCTTAGGGGTTAGCGCCACCGGGGAGCTGTTTTTT
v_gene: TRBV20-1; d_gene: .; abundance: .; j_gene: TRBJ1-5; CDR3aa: CSAREMGPLRQPQHF; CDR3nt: TGCAGTGCTAGAGAGATGGGACCCCTAAGGCAGCCCCAGCATTTT
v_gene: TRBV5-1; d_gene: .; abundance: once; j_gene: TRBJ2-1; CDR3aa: CASSLAVSGVGYNEQFF; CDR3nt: TGCGCCAGCAGCTTGGCCGTGTCGGGGGTAGGGTACAATGAGCAGTTCTTC
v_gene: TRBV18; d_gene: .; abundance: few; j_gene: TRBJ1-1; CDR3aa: CASSPLSSNTEAFF; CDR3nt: TGTGCCAGCTCACCACTTTCGTCGAACACTGAAGCTTTCTTT
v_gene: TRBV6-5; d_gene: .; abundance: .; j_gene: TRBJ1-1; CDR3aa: CASSYDHKGWNAEAFF; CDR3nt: TGTGCCAGCAGTTATGATCATAAGGGGTGGAACGCTGAAGCTTTCTTT
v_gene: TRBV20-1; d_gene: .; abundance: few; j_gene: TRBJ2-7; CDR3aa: CSARDLEIRDEQYF; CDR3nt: TGCAGTGCTAGAGATTTGGAGATAAGGGACGAGCAGTACTTC
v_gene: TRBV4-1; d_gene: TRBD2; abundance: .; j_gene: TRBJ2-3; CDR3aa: CASSQAAGGGDTQYF; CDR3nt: TGCGCCAGCAGCCAAGCAGCGGGGGGGGGAGATACGCAGTATTTT
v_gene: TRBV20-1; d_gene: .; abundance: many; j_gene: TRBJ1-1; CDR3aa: CSASRGPGNTEAFF; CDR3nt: TGCAGTGCTTCCCGGGGGCCGGGGAACACTGAAGCTTTCTTT
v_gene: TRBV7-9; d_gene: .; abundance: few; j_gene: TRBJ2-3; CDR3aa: CASSLDPRTQYF; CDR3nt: TGTGCCAGCAGCTTAGACCCCCGTACGCAGTATTTT
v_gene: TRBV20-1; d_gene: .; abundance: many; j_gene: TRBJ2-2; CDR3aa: CSARDARTNTGELFF; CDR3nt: TGCAGTGCTAGAGATGCTAGAACGAACACCGGGGAGCTGTTTTTT
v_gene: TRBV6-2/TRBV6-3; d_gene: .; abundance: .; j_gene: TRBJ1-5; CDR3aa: CASKDLGRSNQPQHF; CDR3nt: TGTGCCAGCAAGGACCTCGGCCGGAGCAATCAGCCCCAGCATTTT
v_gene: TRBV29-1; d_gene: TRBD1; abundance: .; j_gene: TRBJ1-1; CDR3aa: CSVEDLRTGLGTEAFF; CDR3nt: TGCAGCGTTGAAGATCTTAGGACAGGGTTAGGCACTGAAGCTTTCTTT
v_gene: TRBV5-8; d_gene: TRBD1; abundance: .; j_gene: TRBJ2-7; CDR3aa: CASSGATGDHEQYF; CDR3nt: TGTGCCAGCAGCGGGGCTACAGGGGACCACGAGCAGTACTTC
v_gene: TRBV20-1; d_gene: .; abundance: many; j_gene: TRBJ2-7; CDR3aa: CSAPKMASSREQYF; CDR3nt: TGCAGTGCTCCCAAGATGGCTAGCTCGCGAGAGCAGTACTTC
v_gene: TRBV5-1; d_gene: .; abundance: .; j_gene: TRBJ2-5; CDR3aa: CASSLAILQETQYF; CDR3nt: TGCGCCAGCAGCTTGGCCATCCTACAAGAGACCCAGTACTTC
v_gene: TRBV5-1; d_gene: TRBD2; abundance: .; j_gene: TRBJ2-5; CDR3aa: CASSTSGTSRAETQYF; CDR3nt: TGCGCCAGCAGCACGTCCGGGACTAGTCGCGCAGAGACCCAGTACTTC
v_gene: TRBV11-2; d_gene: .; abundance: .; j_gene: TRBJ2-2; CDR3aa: CASSSQGVSTGELFF; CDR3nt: TGTGCCAGCAGCTCCCAAGGGGTTAGCACCGGGGAGCTGTTTTTT
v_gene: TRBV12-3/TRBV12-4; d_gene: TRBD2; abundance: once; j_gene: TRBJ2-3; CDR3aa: CASSPWVSGSPYTQYF; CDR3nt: TGTGCCAGCAGTCCCTGGGTTAGCGGGAGCCCATATACGCAGTATTTT
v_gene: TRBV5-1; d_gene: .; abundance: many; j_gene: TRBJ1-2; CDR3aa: CASSLMANYGYTF; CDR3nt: TGCGCCAGCAGCTTGATGGCCAACTATGGCTACACCTTC
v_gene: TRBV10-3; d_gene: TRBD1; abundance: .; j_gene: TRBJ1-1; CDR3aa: CAISAAGPGGGMNTEAFF; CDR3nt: TGTGCCATCAGCGCCGCTGGTCCAGGGGGAGGCATGAACACTGAAGCTTTCTTT
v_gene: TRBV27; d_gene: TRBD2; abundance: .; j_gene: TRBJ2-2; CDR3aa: CASSSTGLAGLTGELFF; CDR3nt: TGTGCCAGCAGTTCGACGGGACTAGCGGGACTCACCGGGGAGCTGTTTTTT
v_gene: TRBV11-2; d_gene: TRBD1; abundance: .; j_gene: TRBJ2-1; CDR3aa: CAISSSDGTGIYNEQFF; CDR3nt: TGTGCCATCAGCTCCTCGGACGGGACAGGGATATACAATGAGCAGTTCTTC
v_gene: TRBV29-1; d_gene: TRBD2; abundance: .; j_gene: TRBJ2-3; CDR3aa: CSGKREGLDTQYF; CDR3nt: TGCAGCGGGAAGCGGGAGGGCCTAGATACGCAGTATTTT
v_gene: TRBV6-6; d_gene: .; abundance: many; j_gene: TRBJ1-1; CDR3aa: CASSYEGGTEAFF; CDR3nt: TGTGCCAGCAGTTACGAGGGAGGCACTGAAGCTTTCTTT
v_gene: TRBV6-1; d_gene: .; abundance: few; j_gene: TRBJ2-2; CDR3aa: CASSVWEATGELFF; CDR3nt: TGTGCCAGCAGTGTCTGGGAAGCCACCGGGGAGCTGTTTTTT
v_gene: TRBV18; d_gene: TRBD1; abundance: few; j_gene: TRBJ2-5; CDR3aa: CASSRTGGGGTQYF; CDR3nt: TGTGCCAGCTCACGGACAGGGGGCGGCGGGACCCAGTACTTC